This TCR beta chain derives from a study of T cell repertoires in cytomegalovirus infection. On the study more broadly: Selected CMV epitopes included recently identified HLA-C-restricted ones as well as well-studied HLA-B-restricted ones. It was the public TCR beta signatures that indicated both CMV infection and matching HLA type.

TCRdb called the reads again in MiXCR, with one record for every CDR3 protein. This sample yields about 69,000 distinct CDR3 sequences, of which 25% to 30% are seen a single time; 59% belongs to the top ten. General observations from the study: Identification of carriers of CMV plus the relevant HLA was performed using cumulative public TCR beta family frequency. Predominance within the ex vivo response was attributable to HLA-C-restricted CMV-specific TCR beta clonotypes.

The length of the CDR3 is 16 residues. Trimming shortened V by 7 bases and J by 0 bases, and 21 bases separated the two germline ends. The germline V gene encodes CDR1 SQVTM and CDR2 ANQGSEA. This clonotype was detected many times. Its antigen is unidentified. The source material was CD8+ T cells from cultured PBMCs, sampled from culture after CMV antigen stimulation. The chain links TRBV29-1 to TRBJ1-2; no reliable D call. The receptor was derived from a human donor in good health (CMV status not recorded). Some clones in this sample may be carry-over from other donors' samples. The CDR3 protein is CSAYGVADPSNYGYTF. The CDR3 bases are TGCAGCGCCTATGGGGTGGCGGACCCTTCTAACTATGGCTACACCTTC.